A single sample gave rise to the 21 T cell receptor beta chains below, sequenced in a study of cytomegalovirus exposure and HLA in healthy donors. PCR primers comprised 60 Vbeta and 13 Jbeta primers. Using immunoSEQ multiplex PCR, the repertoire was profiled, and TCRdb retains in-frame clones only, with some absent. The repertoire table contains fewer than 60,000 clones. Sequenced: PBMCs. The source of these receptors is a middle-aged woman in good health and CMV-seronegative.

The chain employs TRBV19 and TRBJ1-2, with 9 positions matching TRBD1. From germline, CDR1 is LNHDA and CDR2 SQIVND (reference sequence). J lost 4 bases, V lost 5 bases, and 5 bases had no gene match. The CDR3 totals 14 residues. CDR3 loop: CASSRDREIYGYTF. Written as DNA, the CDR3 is TGTGCCAGTAGTCGGGACAGGGAGATCTATGGCTACACCTTC.

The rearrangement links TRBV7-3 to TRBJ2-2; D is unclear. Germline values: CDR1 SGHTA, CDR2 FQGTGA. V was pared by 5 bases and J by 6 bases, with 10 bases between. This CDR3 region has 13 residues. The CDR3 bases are TGTGCCAGCAGCCGAAGGAGTGCCGGGGAGCTGTTTTTT. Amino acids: CASSRRSAGELFF.

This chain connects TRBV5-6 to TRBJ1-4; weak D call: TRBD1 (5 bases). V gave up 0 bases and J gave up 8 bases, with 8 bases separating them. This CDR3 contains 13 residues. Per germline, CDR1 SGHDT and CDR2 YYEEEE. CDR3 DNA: TGTGCCAGCAGCTTGGGGGGCCTCGAAAAACTGTTTTTT. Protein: CASSLGGLEKLFF.

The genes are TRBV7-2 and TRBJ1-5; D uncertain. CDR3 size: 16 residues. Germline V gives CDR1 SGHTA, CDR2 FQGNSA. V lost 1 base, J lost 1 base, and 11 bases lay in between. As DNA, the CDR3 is TGTGCCAGCAGCTTAGGGGCATATCTCAGCAATCAGCCCCAGCATTTT. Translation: CASSLGAYLSNQPQHF. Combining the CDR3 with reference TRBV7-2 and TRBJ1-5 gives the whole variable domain GAGVSQSPSNKVTEKGKDVELRCDPISGHTALYWYRQSLGQGLEFLIYFQGNSAPDKSGLPSDRFSAERTGGSVSTLTIQRTQQEDSAVYLCASSLGAYLSNQPQHFGDGTRLSIL.

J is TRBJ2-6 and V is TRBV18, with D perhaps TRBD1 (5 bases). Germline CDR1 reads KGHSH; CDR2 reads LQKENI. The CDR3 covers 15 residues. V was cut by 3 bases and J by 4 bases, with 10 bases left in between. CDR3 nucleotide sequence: TGTGCCAGCTCACCGCAGGGTACGGGGGCCAACGTCCTGACTTTC. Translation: CASSPQGTGANVLTF.

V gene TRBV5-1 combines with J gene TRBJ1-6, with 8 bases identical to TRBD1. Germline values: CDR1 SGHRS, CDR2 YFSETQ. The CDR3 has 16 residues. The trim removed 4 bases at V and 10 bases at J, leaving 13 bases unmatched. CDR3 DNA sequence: TGCGCCAGCAGCCCACGGCCGACAGGGGTAAGCTCACCCCTCCACTTT. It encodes CASSPRPTGVSSPLHF.

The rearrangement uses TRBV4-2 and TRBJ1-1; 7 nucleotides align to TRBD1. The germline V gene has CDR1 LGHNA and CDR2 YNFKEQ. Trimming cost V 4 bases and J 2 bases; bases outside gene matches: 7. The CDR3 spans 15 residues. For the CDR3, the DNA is TGTGCCAGCAGCCGGCCACAGGGGTCCAACACTGAAGCTTTCTTT. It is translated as CASSRPQGSNTEAFF.

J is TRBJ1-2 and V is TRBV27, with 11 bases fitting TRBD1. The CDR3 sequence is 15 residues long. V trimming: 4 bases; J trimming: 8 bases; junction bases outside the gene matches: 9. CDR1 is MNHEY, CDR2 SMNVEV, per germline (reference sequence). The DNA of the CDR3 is TGTGCCAGCAGTTCCGGGACAGGGGGAGCTAGGGGCTACACCTTC. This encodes CASSSGTGGARGYTF.

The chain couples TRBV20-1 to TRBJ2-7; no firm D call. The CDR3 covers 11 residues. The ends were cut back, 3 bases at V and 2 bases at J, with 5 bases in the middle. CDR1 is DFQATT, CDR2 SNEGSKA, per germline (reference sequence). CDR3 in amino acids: CSARSAYEQYF. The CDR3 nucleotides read TGCAGTGCTAGGTCTGCCTACGAGCAGTACTTC.

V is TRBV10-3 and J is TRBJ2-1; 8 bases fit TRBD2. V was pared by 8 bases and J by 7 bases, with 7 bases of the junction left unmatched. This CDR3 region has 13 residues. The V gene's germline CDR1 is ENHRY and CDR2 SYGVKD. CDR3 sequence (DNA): TGTGCCATCGGGGCACGGGGGGGTAATGAGCAGTTCTTC. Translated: CAIGARGGNEQFF.

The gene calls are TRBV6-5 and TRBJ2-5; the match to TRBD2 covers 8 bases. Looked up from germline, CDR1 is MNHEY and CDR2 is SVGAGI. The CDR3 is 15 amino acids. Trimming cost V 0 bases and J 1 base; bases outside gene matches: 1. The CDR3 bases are TGTGCCAGCAGTTACTCGACTAGCGCCCAAGAGACCCAGTACTTC. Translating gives CASSYSTSAQETQYF.

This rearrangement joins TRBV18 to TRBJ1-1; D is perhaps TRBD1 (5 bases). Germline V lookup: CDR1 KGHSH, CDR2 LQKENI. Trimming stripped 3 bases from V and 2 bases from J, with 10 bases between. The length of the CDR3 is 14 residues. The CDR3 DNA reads TGTGCCAGCTCACCGGCAGGGCTCAACACTGAAGCTTTCTTT. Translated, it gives CASSPAGLNTEAFF.

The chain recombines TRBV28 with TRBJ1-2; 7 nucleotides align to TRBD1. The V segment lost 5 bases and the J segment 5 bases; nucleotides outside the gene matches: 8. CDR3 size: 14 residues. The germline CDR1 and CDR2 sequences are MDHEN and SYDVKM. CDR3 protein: CASSPAGTAYGYTF. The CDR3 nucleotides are TGTGCCAGCAGTCCAGCCGGGACAGCGTATGGCTACACCTTC.

CDR3 amino acids: CASSMLAGGSYEQYF. The CDR3 DNA follows: TGTGCCAGTAGTATGCTGGCAGGGGGCTCCTACGAGCAGTACTTC. The chain combines TRBV19 with TRBJ2-7, with 7 bases fitting TRBD1. Trimming cost V 3 bases and J 0 bases; bases outside gene matches: 5. The CDR3 spans 15 residues. Per germline, CDR1 LNHDA and CDR2 SQIVND (reference sequence).

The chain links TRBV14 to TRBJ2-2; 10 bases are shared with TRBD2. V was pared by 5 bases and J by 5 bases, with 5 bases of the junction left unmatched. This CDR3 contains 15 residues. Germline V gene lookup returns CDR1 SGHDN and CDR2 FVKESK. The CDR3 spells CASSKLAGQTGELFF. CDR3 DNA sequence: TGTGCCAGCAGCAAACTAGCGGGGCAAACCGGGGAGCTGTTTTTT.

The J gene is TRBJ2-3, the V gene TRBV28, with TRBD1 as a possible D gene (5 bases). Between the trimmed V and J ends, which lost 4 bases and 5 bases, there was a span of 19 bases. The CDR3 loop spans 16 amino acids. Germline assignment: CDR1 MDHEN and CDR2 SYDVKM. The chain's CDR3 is CASSSLPAGNKDTQYF. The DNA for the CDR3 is TGTGCCAGCAGTTCCCTTCCGGCAGGGAATAAAGATACGCAGTATTTT.

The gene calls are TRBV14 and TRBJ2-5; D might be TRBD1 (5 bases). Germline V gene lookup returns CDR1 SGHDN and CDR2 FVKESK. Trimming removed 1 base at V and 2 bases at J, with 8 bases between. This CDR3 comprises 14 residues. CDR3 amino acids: CASSQGGLQETQYF. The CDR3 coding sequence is TGTGCCAGCAGCCAAGGGGGCCTACAAGAGACCCAGTACTTC. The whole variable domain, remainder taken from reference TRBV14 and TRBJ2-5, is EAGVTQFPSHSVIEKGQTVTLRCDPISGHDNLYWYRRVMGKEIKFLLHFVKESKQDESGMPNNRFLAERTGGTYSTLKVQPAELEDSGVYFCASSQGGLQETQYFGPGTRLLVL.

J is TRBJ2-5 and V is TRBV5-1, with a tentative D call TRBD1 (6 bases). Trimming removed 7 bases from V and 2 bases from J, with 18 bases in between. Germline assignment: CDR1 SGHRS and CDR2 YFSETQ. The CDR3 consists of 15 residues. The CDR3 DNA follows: TGCGCCAGCCAATCTCTGACAGGATCACAAGAGACCCAGTACTTC. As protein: CASQSLTGSQETQYF. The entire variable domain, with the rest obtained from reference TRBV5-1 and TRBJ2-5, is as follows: KAGVTQTPRYLIKTRGQQVTLSCSPISGHRSVSWYQQTPGQGLQFLFEYFSETQRNKGNFPGRFSGRQFSNSRSEMNVSTLELGDSALYLCASQSLTGSQETQYFGPGTRLLVL.

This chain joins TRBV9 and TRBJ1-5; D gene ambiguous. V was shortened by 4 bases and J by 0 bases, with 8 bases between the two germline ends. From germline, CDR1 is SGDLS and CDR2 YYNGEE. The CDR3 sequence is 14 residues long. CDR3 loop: CASSHEGSNQPQHF. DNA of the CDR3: TGTGCCAGCAGCCATGAGGGTAGCAATCAGCCCCAGCATTTT.

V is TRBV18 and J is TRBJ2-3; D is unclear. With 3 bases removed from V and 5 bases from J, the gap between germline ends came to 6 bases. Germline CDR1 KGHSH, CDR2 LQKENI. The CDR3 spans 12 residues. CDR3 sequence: CASSPAKDTQYF. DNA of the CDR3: TGTGCCAGCTCACCTGCTAAAGATACGCAGTATTTT.

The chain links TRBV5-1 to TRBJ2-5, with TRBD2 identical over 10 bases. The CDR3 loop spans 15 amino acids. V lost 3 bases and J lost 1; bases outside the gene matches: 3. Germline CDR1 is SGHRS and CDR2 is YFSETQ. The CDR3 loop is CASSSGTSAQETQYF. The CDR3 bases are TGCGCCAGCAGCTCCGGGACTAGCGCCCAAGAGACCCAGTACTTC.